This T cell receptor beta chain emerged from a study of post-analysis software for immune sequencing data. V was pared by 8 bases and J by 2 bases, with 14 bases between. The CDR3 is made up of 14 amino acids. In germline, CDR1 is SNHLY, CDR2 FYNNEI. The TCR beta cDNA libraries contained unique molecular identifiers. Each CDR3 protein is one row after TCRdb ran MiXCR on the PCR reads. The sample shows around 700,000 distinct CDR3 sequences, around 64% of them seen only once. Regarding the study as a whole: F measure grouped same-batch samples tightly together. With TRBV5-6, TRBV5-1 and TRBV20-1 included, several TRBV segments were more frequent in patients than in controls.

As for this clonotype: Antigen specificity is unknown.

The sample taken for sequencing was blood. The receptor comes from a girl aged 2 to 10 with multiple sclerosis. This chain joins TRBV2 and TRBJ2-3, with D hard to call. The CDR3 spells CASPGSRFTDTQYF. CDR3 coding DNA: TGTGCCAGCCCCGGATCGAGGTTCACAGATACGCAGTATTTT. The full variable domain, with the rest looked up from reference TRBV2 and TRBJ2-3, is EPEVTQTPSHQVTQMGQEVILRCVPISNHLYFYWYRQILGQKVEFLVSFYNNEISEKSEIFDDQFSVERPDGSNFTLKIRSTKLEDSAMYFCASPGSRFTDTQYFGPGTRLTVL.